This TCR beta chain was recorded in a study of blood T cell repertoires in COVID-19. Overall study: Specimens from acute and convalescent COVID-19 originated in the United States, Italy and Spain. PBMCs, B-cell-depleted T cells, or T cells were the source of the cDNA or gDNA that made up the material.

For this clone: At one end, the junction sequence differs from germline, possibly due to a read error.

Study processing details: Amplifying reference gene primers gave estimates of nucleated cell counts. Profiled with immunoSEQ multiplex PCR; TCRdb holds only in-frame clones, not every one. D and trimming come from the DNA, and the V and J calls and clone size come from that table. Among some 76,000 clones listed, around 90% were seen once. The CDR3 is 16 amino acids. In germline, CDR1 is SGHTA, CDR2 FQGNSA. The sequencing sample was made of peripheral blood. This TCR was recovered from a human donor in a cohort sampled during active COVID-19. This sequence joins TRBV7-2 and TRBJ2-3; 12 positions match TRBD2. Here the CDR3 reads CASSSGTGRTSGELNF. CDR3 DNA: TGTGCCAGCAGCTCCGGGACAGGGAGGACTAGCGGGGAATTGAATTTT.